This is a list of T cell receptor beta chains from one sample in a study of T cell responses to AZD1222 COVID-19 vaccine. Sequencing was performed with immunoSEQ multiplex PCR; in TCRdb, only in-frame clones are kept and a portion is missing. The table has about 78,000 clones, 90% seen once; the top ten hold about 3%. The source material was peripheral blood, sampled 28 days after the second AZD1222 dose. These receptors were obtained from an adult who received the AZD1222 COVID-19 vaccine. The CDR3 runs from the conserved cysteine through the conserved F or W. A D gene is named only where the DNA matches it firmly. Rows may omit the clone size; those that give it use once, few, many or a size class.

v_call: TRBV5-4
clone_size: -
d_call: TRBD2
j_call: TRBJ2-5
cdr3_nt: TGTGCCAGCAGCCCCGAGCGGGAGTCGTCCTCAGAGACCCAGTACTTC
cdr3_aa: CASSPERESSSETQYF

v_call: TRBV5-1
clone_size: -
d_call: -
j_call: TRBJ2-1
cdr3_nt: TGCGCCAGCAGCACGGGAGCTCACAATGAGCAGTTCTTC
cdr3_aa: CASSTGAHNEQFF

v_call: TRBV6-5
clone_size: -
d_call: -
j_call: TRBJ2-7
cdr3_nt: TGTGCCAGCGGTAGGTCCTTCGGCTCCTACGAGCAGTACTTC
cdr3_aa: CASGRSFGSYEQYF

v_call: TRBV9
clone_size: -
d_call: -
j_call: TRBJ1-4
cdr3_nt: TGTGCCAGCAGCGTCGCAGGACTAAATGAAAAACTGTTTTTT
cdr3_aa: CASSVAGLNEKLFF

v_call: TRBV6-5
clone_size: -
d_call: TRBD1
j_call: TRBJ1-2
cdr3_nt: TGTGCCAGCAGTTTACAGGGGCGCTACACCTTC
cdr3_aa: CASSLQGRYTF

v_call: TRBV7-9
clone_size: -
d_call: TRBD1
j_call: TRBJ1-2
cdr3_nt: TGTGCCAGCCGTCCGGGACAGGGGGCTAACTATGGCTACACCTTC
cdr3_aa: CASRPGQGANYGYTF

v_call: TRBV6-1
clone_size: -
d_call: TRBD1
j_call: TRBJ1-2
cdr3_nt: TGTGCCAGCAGTGATCAACAGGGGGCGAGGGATGGCTACACCTTC
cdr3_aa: CASSDQQGARDGYTF

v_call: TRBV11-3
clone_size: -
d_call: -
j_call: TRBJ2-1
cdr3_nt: TGTGCCAGCAGCTTAGATGTGCAACTAGTTCCAGAGTTCTTC
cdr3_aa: CASSLDVQLVPEFF

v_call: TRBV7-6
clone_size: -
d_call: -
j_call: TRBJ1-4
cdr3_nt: TGTGCCAGCAGCCAAGATAATGAAAAACTGTTTTTT
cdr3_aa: CASSQDNEKLFF

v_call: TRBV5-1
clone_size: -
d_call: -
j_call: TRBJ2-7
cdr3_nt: TGCGCCAGCAGCGACACACTGGCCTACGAGCAGTACTTC
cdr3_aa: CASSDTLAYEQYF

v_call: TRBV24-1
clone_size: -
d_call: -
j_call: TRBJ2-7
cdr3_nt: TGTGCCACCAGTGACCAACCGGGACACTTCTCCTACGAGCAGTACTTC
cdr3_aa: CATSDQPGHFSYEQYF

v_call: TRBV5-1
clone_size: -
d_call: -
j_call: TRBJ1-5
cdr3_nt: TGCGCCAGCAGCGTCCGGCCCAATCAGCCCCAGCATTTT
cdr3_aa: CASSVRPNQPQHF

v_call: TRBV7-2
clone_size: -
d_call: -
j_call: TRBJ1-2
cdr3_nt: TGTGCCAGCAGCCGGGACCAGCGGGGCTACACCTTC
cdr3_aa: CASSRDQRGYTF

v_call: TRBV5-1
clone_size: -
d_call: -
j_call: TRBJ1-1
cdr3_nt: TGCGCCAGCAGTGAGACGGCGAACACTGAAGCTTTCTTT
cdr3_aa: CASSETANTEAFF

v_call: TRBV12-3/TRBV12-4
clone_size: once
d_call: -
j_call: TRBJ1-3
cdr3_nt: TGTGCCAGCACGGACTCTGGAAACACCATATATTTT
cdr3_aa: CASTDSGNTIYF

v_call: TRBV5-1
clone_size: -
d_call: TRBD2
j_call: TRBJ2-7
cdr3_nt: TGCGCCAGCAGTTACTACCTAGCGGGGAAGAACGAGCAGTACTTC
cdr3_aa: CASSYYLAGKNEQYF

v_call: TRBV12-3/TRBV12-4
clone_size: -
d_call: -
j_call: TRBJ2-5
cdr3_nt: TGTGCCAGCAGGGATGATCAAGAGACCCAGTACTTC
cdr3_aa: CASRDDQETQYF

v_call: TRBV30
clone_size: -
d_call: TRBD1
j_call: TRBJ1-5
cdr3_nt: TGTGCCTGGAGTCGTGACAGGGTGGCTCAGCCCCAGCATTTT
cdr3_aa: CAWSRDRVAQPQHF

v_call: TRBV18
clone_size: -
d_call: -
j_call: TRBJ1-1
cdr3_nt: TGTGCCAGCTCCTCCAGCCGTGATGCTGAAGCTTTCTTT
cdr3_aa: CASSSSRDAEAFF

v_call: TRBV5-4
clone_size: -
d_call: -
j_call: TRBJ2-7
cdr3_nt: TGTGCCAGCAGCTTGGGCCTGATAAGGGAGCAGTACTTC
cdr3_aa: CASSLGLIREQYF

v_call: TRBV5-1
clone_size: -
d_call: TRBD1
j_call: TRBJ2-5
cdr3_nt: TGCGCCAGCAGCTTGGCCGGGACAGGGAGCTTACAAGAGACCCAGTACTTC
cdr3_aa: CASSLAGTGSLQETQYF

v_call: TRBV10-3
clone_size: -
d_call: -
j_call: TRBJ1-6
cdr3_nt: TGTGCCATCAGTGAGTCCGGACAGAAAGCCGATAATTCACCCCTCCACTTT
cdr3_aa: CAISESGQKADNSPLHF

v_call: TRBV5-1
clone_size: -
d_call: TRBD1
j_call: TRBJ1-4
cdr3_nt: TGCGCCAGCAGCTTGCCGGGACAGGCTTTTGCGGGTGAAAAACTGTTTTTT
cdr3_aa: CASSLPGQAFAGEKLFF

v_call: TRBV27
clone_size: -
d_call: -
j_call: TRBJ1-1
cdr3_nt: TGTGCCAGCAGTTTTTCGGGGGATCTCACTGAAGCTTTCTTT
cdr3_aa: CASSFSGDLTEAFF

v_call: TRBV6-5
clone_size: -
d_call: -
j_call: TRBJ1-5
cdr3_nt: TGTGCCAGCAGTCTACAACATGGGCAGCCCCAGCATTTT
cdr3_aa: CASSLQHGQPQHF

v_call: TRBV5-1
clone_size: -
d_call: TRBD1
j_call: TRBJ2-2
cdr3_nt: TGCGCCAGCAGCTTGGCCCTCGGACAGGGCTCGAACACCGGGGAGCTGTTTTTT
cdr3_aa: CASSLALGQGSNTGELFF

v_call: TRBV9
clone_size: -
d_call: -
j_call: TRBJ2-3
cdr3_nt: TGTGCCAGCAACTACGGGGCCACAGATACGCAGTATTTT
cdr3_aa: CASNYGATDTQYF

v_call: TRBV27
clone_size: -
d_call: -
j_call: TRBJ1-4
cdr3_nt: TGTGCCAGCAGTTGGGGTTTTAATGAAAAACTGTTTTTT
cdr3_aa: CASSWGFNEKLFF

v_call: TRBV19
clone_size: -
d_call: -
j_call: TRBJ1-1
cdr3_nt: TGTGCCAGTACCGATTCCATGAACACTGAAGCTTTCTTT
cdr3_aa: CASTDSMNTEAFF

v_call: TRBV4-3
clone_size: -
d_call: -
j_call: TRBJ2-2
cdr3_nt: TGCGCCAGCCGAGGCACCGGGGAGCTGTTTTTT
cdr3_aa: CASRGTGELFF

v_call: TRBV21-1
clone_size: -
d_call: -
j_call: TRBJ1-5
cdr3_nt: TGTGCCAGCAGCAAAGATAAAGGGACCAATCAGCCCCAGCATTTT
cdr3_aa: CASSKDKGTNQPQHF

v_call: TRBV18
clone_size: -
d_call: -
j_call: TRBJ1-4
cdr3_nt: TGTGCCAGCTCACCTTTGGGGCCTACTAATGAAAAACTGTTTTTT
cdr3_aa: CASSPLGPTNEKLFF

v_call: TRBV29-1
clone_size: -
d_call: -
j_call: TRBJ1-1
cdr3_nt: TGCAGCGTTGTTCTAGGGGGGACTGAAGCTTTCTTT
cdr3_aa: CSVVLGGTEAFF

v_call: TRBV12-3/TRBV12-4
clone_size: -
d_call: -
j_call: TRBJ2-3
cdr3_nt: TGTGCCAGCAGCCGGGGTAATACGCAGTATTTT
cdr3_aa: CASSRGNTQYF

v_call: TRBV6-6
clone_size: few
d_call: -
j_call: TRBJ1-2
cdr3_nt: TGTGCCAGCAGTTACGGGCTACAAAGAGCTAACTATGGCTACACCTTC
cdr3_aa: CASSYGLQRANYGYTF

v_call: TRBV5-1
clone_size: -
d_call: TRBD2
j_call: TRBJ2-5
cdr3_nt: TGCGCCAGCAGCCTGGGGACTAGCGGGACTCAAGAGACCCAGTACTTC
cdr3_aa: CASSLGTSGTQETQYF

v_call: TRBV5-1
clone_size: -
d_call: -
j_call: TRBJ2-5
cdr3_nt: TGCGCCAGCAGCCTGGAGGGGCCGGGGGCGCAGGAGACCCAGTACTTC
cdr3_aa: CASSLEGPGAQETQYF

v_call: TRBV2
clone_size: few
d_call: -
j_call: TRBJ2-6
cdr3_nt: TGTGCCAGCCGCGGGTCGGGAGCCGGGGCCAACGTCCTGACTTTC
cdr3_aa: CASRGSGAGANVLTF

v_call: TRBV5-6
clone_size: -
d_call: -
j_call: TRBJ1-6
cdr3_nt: TGTGCCAGCAGCAATCCAGGTTATAATTCACCCCTCCACTTT
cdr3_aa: CASSNPGYNSPLHF

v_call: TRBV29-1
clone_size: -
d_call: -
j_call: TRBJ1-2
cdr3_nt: TGCAGCGTAACACGACAGCAAGGCGGTGGCTACACCTTC
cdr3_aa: CSVTRQQGGGYTF